What follows is one T cell receptor beta chain and its context. This entry belongs to a study of blood T cell repertoires in COVID-19. Study information: T cells, B-cell-depleted T cells, or PBMCs supplied cDNA or gDNA.

The protocol was immunoSEQ multiplex PCR, while the TCRdb copy is restricted to in-frame clones and leaves out a portion. The sample consists of about 180,000 clones, around 80% of them appearing once. The ends were cut back, 5 bases at V and 4 bases at J, with 17 bases in the middle. Germline values: CDR1 LNHDA, CDR2 SQIVND (reference sequence). CDR3 length: 15 amino acids. This clonotype was sampled from an older man with active or convalescent COVID-19. The sample taken for sequencing was peripheral blood. V gene TRBV19 combines with J gene TRBJ1-2; D may be TRBD1 (6 bases). CDR3 nucleotide sequence: TGTGCCAGTAGTGTTCCGGGACAAGAAGTCTATGGCTACACCTTC. Residues: CASSVPGQEVYGYTF.